The 22 T cell receptor beta chains below all came from one sample that was sequenced in a study of cytomegalovirus exposure and HLA in healthy donors. Researchers ran the PCR with 60 Vbeta and 13 Jbeta primers. Measured with immunoSEQ multiplex PCR; TCRdb has only the in-frame clones, and not every one. This table holds under 120,000 clones, around 62% found once. The sample was PBMCs. Receptor source: a man aged 30 to 45 in good health and CMV-seropositive.

The chain uses TRBV5-3 and TRBJ2-1, with 13 positions matching TRBD2. TRBV5-3 is an ORF, and what it does is uncertain. The V gene end was trimmed by 4 bases and the J gene end by 0 bases; junction bases not matched to a gene: 7. CDR3 length: 18 residues. The CDR3 sequence: CARSGTSGGVHSYNEQFF. The CDR3 DNA sequence: TGTGCCAGAAGCGGAACTAGCGGGGGGGTACACTCCTACAATGAGCAGTTCTTC.

V usage is TRBV20-1 and J usage is TRBJ1-1, with D possibly matching TRBD1 (6 bases). V was clipped by 4 bases and J by 6 bases, with 9 bases between them. Germline CDR1 and CDR2: DFQATT and SNEGSKA (reference sequence). The CDR3 length is 11 residues. The chain's CDR3 is CSAKGVSEAFF. CDR3 nucleotide sequence: TGCAGTGCTAAGGGGGTTTCTGAAGCTTTCTTT.

This clone was seen a handful of times. The same CDR3 is also encoded by other DNA sequences in this sample. V gene TRBV10-3 combines with J gene TRBJ1-3; 7 bases agree with TRBD1. V shed 8 bases, J shed 0 bases, and the junction held 1 base outside the gene matches. There are 13 residues in the CDR3. Per the germline V gene, CDR1 is ENHRY and CDR2 is SYGVKD. The CDR3 region has the DNA TGTGCCATCCGGGACAGCTCTGGAAACACCATATATTTT. The encoded protein is CAIRDSSGNTIYF.

The chain couples TRBV4-1 to TRBJ2-1; TRBD1 agrees at 8 bases. Germline CDR1 is MGHRA and CDR2 is YSYEKL. This CDR3 has 16 residues. Trimming took 4 bases from V and 5 from J; bases not matched to a gene: 10. The DNA of the CDR3 is TGCGCCAGCAGCCCCTCCGGACAGGGTACCCACAATGAGCAGTTCTTC. Translating gives CASSPSGQGTHNEQFF.

The J gene is TRBJ2-3, the V gene TRBV6-1; D not certain. CDR1 and CDR2 from the germline V gene are MNHNS and SASEGT. Trimming took 7 bases from V and 2 from J, leaving 7 bases between them. The CDR3 has 12 residues. The CDR3, as DNA: TGTGCCAGCACCCAGTACACAGATACGCAGTATTTT. This translates into CASTQYTDTQYF.

The chain employs TRBV7-9 and TRBJ1-4; D possibly corresponds to TRBD1 (6 bases). Germline V CDR1 and CDR2: SEHNR, FQNEAQ (reference sequence). Between the trimmed V and J ends, which lost 5 bases and 12 bases, there was a span of 16 bases. The CDR3 runs to 13 residues. CDR3 protein: CASSLSGAAELFF. In nucleotides, the CDR3 is TGTGCCAGCAGCCTTTCAGGGGCAGCGGAACTGTTTTTT.

The chain combines TRBV10-3 with TRBJ1-1; TRBD1 is a possible D gene (6 bases). CDR1 and CDR2 (germline): ENHRY, SYGVKD. V lost 10 bases and J 3 bases, leaving 15 bases between the germline ends. This CDR3 has 13 amino acids. The CDR3 loop reads CANKRPGDTEAFF. As DNA, the CDR3 is TGTGCCAACAAGCGCCCAGGGGACACTGAAGCTTTCTTT.

V usage is TRBV9 and J usage is TRBJ2-5, with D perhaps TRBD1 (5 bases). V lost 4 bases, J lost 1 base, and 8 bases lay in between. Germline loops: CDR1 SGDLS, CDR2 YYNGEE. The CDR3 spans 13 residues. The CDR3, as DNA: TGTGCCAGCAGCCCTGACAGCCAAGAGACCCAGTACTTC. Translation: CASSPDSQETQYF.

The V gene is TRBV5-1, the J gene TRBJ2-3; the match to TRBD2 covers 11 bases. This CDR3 comprises 16 residues. Germline loops: CDR1 SGHRS, CDR2 YFSETQ. V lost 4 bases and J lost 0; bases outside the gene matches: 4. CDR3 sequence reads: CASSDLAGGSTDTQYF. The CDR3 DNA sequence: TGCGCCAGCAGCGACCTAGCGGGGGGAAGCACAGATACGCAGTATTTT.

V gene TRBV2 combines with J gene TRBJ2-1; unclear D gene. The V and J ends lost 2 bases and 6 bases respectively, with 5 bases between them. Germline assignment: CDR1 SNHLY and CDR2 FYNNEI. The CDR3 is made up of 12 amino acids. The CDR3 region is CASSESTNEQFF. DNA for the CDR3: TGTGCCAGCAGTGAAAGCACCAATGAGCAGTTCTTC.

The V call is TRBV5-5, the J call TRBJ1-1; D not certain. The CDR3 length is 13 residues. Trimming stripped 4 bases from V and 8 bases from J, with 15 bases between. Germline loops: CDR1 SGHKS, CDR2 YYEKEE (reference sequence). The CDR3 reads CASSKDSYLEAFF. The CDR3 bases are TGTGCCAGCAGCAAGGACTCCTACTTAGAAGCTTTCTTT.

The chain joins TRBV13 to TRBJ2-5; D uncertain. Trimming cost V 6 bases and J 0 bases, with 8 bases left between them. Germline lookup yields CDR1 PRHDT and CDR2 FYEKMQ (reference sequence). The CDR3 sequence is 13 residues long. The CDR3: CASSPLYQETQYF. In nucleotides, the CDR3 is TGTGCCAGCAGTCCTTTGTACCAAGAGACCCAGTACTTC.

The chain uses TRBV28 and TRBJ2-3; 11 bases are a match to TRBD1. J gave up 3 bases and V 6 bases, and 5 bases lay outside the gene matches. The CDR3 loop spans 15 amino acids. CDR1 is MDHEN and CDR2 is SYDVKM in the germline V gene. The CDR3: CASSRDRGGTDTQYF. The DNA for the CDR3 is TGTGCCAGCAGCAGGGACAGGGGGGGGACAGATACGCAGTATTTT.

The V gene is TRBV21-1, the J gene TRBJ1-5. TRBV21-1 is labeled a pseudogene. This CDR3 has 15 amino acids. CDR3 region: CASSAREDKNQPQHF. The CDR3, as DNA: TGTGCCAGCAGCGCGCGGGAGGACAAAAATCAGCCCCAGCATTTT.

This chain connects TRBV27 to TRBJ2-2, with TRBD2 matching over 9 bases. The CDR3 is made up of 15 amino acids. Germline V gene sequence: CDR1 MNHEY, CDR2 SMNVEV (reference sequence). The J segment lost 4 bases and the V segment lost 2 bases, leaving 2 bases of the junction unmatched. CDR3 amino acids: CASSLLAGSTGELFF. The CDR3 DNA follows: TGTGCCAGCAGTTTACTAGCGGGGAGCACCGGGGAGCTGTTTTTT.

The DNA for the CDR3 is TGCGCCAGCAGCCCCCGGGAAGGGAATGAAAAACTGTTTTTT. Translating gives CASSPREGNEKLFF. This sequence joins TRBV5-1 and TRBJ1-4; D is uncertain. From germline, CDR1 is SGHRS and CDR2 YFSETQ. V lost 4 bases and J lost 5, with 12 bases in between. The length of the CDR3 is 14 residues.

This chain uses TRBV9 with TRBJ2-1; D may be TRBD1 (6 bases). The CDR3 runs 15 residues. Germline CDR1 is SGDLS and CDR2 is YYNGEE. V was shortened by 0 bases and J by 4 bases, with 11 bases between the two germline ends. The CDR3 here is CASSVVSGEYNEQFF. The CDR3 coding sequence is TGTGCCAGCAGCGTAGTATCAGGGGAATACAATGAGCAGTTCTTC. Filled out from reference TRBV9 and TRBJ2-1, the complete variable domain reads DSGVTQTPKHLITATGQRVTLRCSPRSGDLSVYWYQQSLDQGLQFLIQYYNGEERAKGNILERFSAQQFPDLHSELNLSSLELGDSALYFCASSVVSGEYNEQFFGPGTRLTVL.

V gene TRBV7-9 combines with J gene TRBJ1-2; D is perhaps TRBD1 (6 bases). The V end was cut by 5 bases, the J end by 3 bases, with 13 bases between. Germline CDR1 reads SEHNR; CDR2 reads FQNEAQ (reference sequence). The CDR3 has 14 residues. The chain's CDR3 is CASSDPGADYGYTF. CDR3 nucleotides: TGTGCCAGCAGCGACCCAGGGGCGGACTATGGCTACACCTTC.

The chain carries TRBV7-9 and TRBJ2-1; D might be TRBD1 (6 bases). V was trimmed by 8 bases and J by 7 bases, leaving 15 bases between them. This CDR3 region has 13 residues. CDR1 is SEHNR and CDR2 is FQNEAQ in the germline V gene (reference sequence). The CDR3 coding sequence is TGTGCCAGCGGTTTTACAGGGAAGAATGAGCAGTTCTTC. This translates into CASGFTGKNEQFF.

This clone was seen only a few times. The rearrangement uses TRBV10-3 and TRBJ1-2; D is unresolved. Trimming stripped 10 bases from V and 0 bases from J, with 9 bases between. The CDR3 has 12 residues. CDR1 is ENHRY, CDR2 SYGVKD, per germline. The CDR3 region is CATNLANYGYTF. CDR3 sequence (DNA): TGTGCCACCAATTTAGCTAACTATGGCTACACCTTC.

The genes are TRBV9 and TRBJ1-4, with TRBD1 matching 8 bases. The germline V gene has CDR1 SGDLS and CDR2 YYNGEE. The CDR3 extends over 15 amino acids. V lost 4 bases to trimming and J lost 7 bases; unmatched junction nucleotides: 9. This CDR3 reads CASSPRTGNSEKLFF. The CDR3 coding sequence is TGTGCCAGCAGCCCCCGGACAGGGAATTCTGAAAAACTGTTTTTT.

The rearrangement joins TRBV5-6 to TRBJ2-7, with TRBD1 matching 7 bases. CDR1 SGHDT and CDR2 YYEEEE come from the germline V gene. The CDR3 is made up of 14 amino acids. V gave up 4 bases and J gave up 3 bases; unmatched junction bases: 7. The CDR3 DNA sequence: TGTGCCAGCAGCCCACCGGGACAGATCTACGAGCAGTACTTC. The encoded protein is CASSPPGQIYEQYF.